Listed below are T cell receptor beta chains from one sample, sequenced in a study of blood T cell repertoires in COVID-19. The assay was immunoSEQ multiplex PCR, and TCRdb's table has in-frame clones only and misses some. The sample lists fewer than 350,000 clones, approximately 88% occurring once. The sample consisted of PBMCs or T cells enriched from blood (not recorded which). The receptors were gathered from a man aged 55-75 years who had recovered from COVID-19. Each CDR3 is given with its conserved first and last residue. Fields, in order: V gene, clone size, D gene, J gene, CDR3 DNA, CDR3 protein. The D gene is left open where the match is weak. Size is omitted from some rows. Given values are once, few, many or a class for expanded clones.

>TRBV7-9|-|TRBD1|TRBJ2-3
TGTGCCAGCAGCTTAGACAGGGGATGGACAGATACGCAGTATTTT
CASSLDRGWTDTQYF
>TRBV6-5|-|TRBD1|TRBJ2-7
TGTGCCAGCAGGTCCGGGACAGGGATCGAGCAGTACTTC
CASRSGTGIEQYF
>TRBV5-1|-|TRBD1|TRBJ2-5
TGCGCCAGCACCACTGGGACAGGGGAAGAGACCCAGTACTTC
CASTTGTGEETQYF
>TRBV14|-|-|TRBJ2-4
TGTGCCAGCAGCGGACTTGGCATAAACATTCAGTACTTC
CASSGLGINIQYF
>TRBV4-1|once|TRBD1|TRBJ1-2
TGCGCCAGCAGCGGACACAGGGGGCCTAACTATGGCTACACCTTC
CASSGHRGPNYGYTF
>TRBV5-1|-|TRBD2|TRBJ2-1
TGCGCCAGCAGCCCCACCGGGACTAGCGAAACCGAGCAGTTCTTC
CASSPTGTSETEQFF
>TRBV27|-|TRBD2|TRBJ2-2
TGTGCCAGCACCCCATACCTCCTGAGAGCGGGGGGCACCGGGGAGCTGTTTTTT
CASTPYLLRAGGTGELFF
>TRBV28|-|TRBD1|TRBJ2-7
TGTGCCAGCAGTTTATTTTCGGCAGGGGGCCCCTACGAGCAGTACTTC
CASSLFSAGGPYEQYF
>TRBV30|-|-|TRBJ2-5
TGTGCCTGGACTGTGGGGGGGGCTGCCCAGTACTTC
CAWTVGGAAQYF
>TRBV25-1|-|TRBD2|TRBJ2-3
TGTGCCAGCAGTCAGGGACTAGCGGGAGATGATACGCAGTATTTT
CASSQGLAGDDTQYF